The T cell receptor beta chain under discussion was sequenced for a study of T cells in Graves' hyperthyroidism and ophthalmopathy. PBMCs stemmed from around 10 ml fresh peripheral blood. The CDR3 covers 15 residues. The germline CDR1 and CDR2 sequences are MGHRA and YSYEKL. V was clipped by 3 bases and J by 4 bases; unmatched bases: 8. Amplification of TCR beta CDR3 regions was performed using RNA transcripts as template. An initial round of RT-PCR targeting the TCR CDR3 relied on the HTBI primer set. TCRdb processed the multiplex PCR reads anew with MiXCR; each CDR3 protein has one entry. This sample has 600,000 to 900,000 distinct CDR3 sequences; about 17% occur once, and the top ten carry 8.4%.

This rearrangement joins TRBV4-1 to TRBJ2-7; TRBD1 matches at 8 bases. Specimen: blood. This TCR was sampled from a young man with Graves' hyperthyroidism. The CDR3 spells CASSHHVTGVYEQYF. CDR3 DNA: TGCGCCAGCAGCCATCATGTGACAGGGGTATACGAGCAGTACTTC.